These 3 T cell receptor beta chains were all obtained from the same sample, sequenced in a study of CD8 T cells in ankylosing spondylitis (dated by TCRdb to about 2017). Study-wide findings and limitations: Blood from ankylosing spondylitis patients appeared to be characterized by a TCR beta motif composed of under 10 highly homologous amino acid variants.

What these receptors recognize is not known. Library preparation used 5' RACE. Instrument on record: Illumina HiSeq 2500. TCRdb's own reprocessing of the public reads used fastp at Q25 and MiXCR and kept productive beta chains. Rows with one shared CDR3 protein collapse into an entry with the most common genes and DNA. The sample has about 800,000 distinct CDR3 sequences on record, 12% of them singletons. The top ten clonotypes cover less than 0.65% of the sample. The sample consisted of blood, either unsorted or a sorted T cell fraction (not recorded which). These receptors were obtained from a male donor with ankylosing spondylitis.

The V and J genes are TRBV4-3 and TRBJ1-1; D might be TRBD1 (5 bases). Germline loops: CDR1 LGHNA, CDR2 YSLEER. Trimming shortened V by 2 bases and J by 3 bases, and 10 bases separated the two germline ends. This CDR3 is 14 amino acids long. DNA for the CDR3: TGCGCCAGCAGCCAATATCAGGGATACACTGAAGCTTTCTTT. This sequence encodes CASSQYQGYTEAFF.

This chain uses TRBV18 with TRBJ2-2, with D unclear. The CDR3 is 13 residues long. V lost 2 bases to trimming and J lost 6 bases, with 7 bases between them. Germline assignment: CDR1 KGHSH and CDR2 LQKENI. The CDR3 here is CASSPEYAGELFF. The CDR3 coding sequence is TGTGCCAGCTCACCAGAATACGCCGGGGAGCTGTTTTTT. Full variable domain (missing parts from reference TRBV18 and TRBJ2-2): NAGVMQNPRHLVRRRGQEARLRCSPMKGHSHVYWYRQLPEEGLKFMVYLQKENIIDESGMPKERFSAEFPKEGPSILRIQQVVRGDSAAYFCASSPEYAGELFFGEGSRLTVL.

The chain has TRBV20-1 and TRBJ2-7; D is unresolved. Trimming took 5 bases from V and 2 from J, leaving 16 bases between them. Germline CDR1 is DFQATT and CDR2 is SNEGSKA (reference sequence). The CDR3 contains 14 residues. The CDR3 DNA follows: TGCAGTGCTGGGCCAGATCTAAACCCCTACGAGCAGTACTTC. Encoded protein: CSAGPDLNPYEQYF.